The following is a TCR beta chain sequence with its context. The sample is drawn from a study of shared clonotypes between healthy human individuals. Study in general: Donors, aged 18 to 49, were two women and a few men. Three plates each covered CD4 naive and memory; CD8 naive two, CD8 memory one.

The study separated CD4+ cells into CD45RA+ naive and CD45RA-negative memory subsets. This CDR3 spans 14 amino acids. V was clipped by 6 bases and J by 6 bases; unmatched bases: 5. CDR1 and CDR2 (germline): MRHNA, SNTAGT. Per the original methods: ImmunoSEQ junction-only sequences lacked quality scores, so their filtering differed. Assay: immunoSEQ multiplex PCR; the TCRdb copy retains only in-frame clones and omits some. The V and J calls and clone size come from that table; D and trimming were worked out from the DNA. The repertoire holds 1,500,000 or so clones, with 95% to 97% as singletons. The sequence was obtained from a man under 40 in good health. Material for sequencing was naive CD4+ T cells sorted from blood. Subset of the sample: CD45RA+ positively selected. The chain recombines TRBV6-4 with TRBJ2-2, with 9 bases lining up with TRBD2. CDR3 sequence: CASRPSGTSGELFF. The DNA for the CDR3 is TGTGCCAGCAGGCCTAGCGGGACGTCCGGGGAGCTGTTTTTT.